This paragraph reports one T cell receptor beta chain. This entry is derived from a study of cytomegalovirus exposure and HLA in healthy donors. This CDR3 has 13 amino acids. Unmatched junction bases numbered 13, after V lost 4 bases and J lost 12 bases. CDR1 and CDR2 from the germline V gene are SGHDT and YYEEEE. It was with 60 Vbeta and 13 Jbeta primers that the PCR ran. Some clones are missing from TCRdb's copy, which holds only in-frame ones; the method was immunoSEQ multiplex PCR. The data show 120,000 to 150,000 clones, 55% to 70% seen once. The TCR originated in a young woman in good health and CMV-seropositive. The V call is TRBV5-6, the J call TRBJ2-7; 7 positions agree with TRBD1. The specimen sequenced was PBMCs. Written as DNA, the CDR3 is TGTGCCAGCAGCCCCCAATCGACAGGGAAGGCGTACTTC. It yields the protein CASSPQSTGKAYF.